This paragraph covers one T cell receptor beta chain sequence. V lost 7 bases and J lost 0, with 10 bases in between. Germline V gene sequence: CDR1 SGHTA, CDR2 FQGNSA. The CDR3 runs 15 residues. The data stem from a study of blood T cell repertoires in COVID-19. Turning to the study itself: T cells, B-cell-depleted T cells, or PBMCs provided the cDNA or gDNA that served as material.

In the authors' methods: Nucleated cell counts were estimated from reference gene primer amplification. TCRdb keeps only in-frame clones here, not all; method: immunoSEQ multiplex PCR. The V and J calls and clone size come from that table; D and trimming were worked out from the DNA. The sample includes under 200,000 clones, 89% of them seen just once. Each participant's cohort was designated according to participant-reported clinical history. Donors of Cohort 3 who recovered were those that had two negative PCRs, clearance, or symptom resolution. Sequencing was done on a sample of PBMCs or T cells enriched from blood (not recorded which). The V gene is TRBV7-2, the J gene TRBJ2-6; D not resolved. The receptor was derived from a woman between 18 and 30 years old who had recovered from COVID-19. The CDR3 sequence: CASTPVRSGANVLTF. The CDR3 nucleotides are TGTGCCAGCACCCCAGTCCGCTCTGGGGCCAACGTCCTGACTTTC.